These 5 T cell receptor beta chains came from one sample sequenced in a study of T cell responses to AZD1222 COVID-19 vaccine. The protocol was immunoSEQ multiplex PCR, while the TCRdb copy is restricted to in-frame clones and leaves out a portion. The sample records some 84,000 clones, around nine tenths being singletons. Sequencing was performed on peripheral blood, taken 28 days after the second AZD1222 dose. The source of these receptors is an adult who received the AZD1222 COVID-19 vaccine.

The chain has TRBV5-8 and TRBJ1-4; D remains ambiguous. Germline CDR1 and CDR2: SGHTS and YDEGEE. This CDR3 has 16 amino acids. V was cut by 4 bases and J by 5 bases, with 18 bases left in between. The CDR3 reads CASSAIRAGVNEKLFF. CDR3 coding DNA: TGTGCCAGCAGCGCCATAAGGGCCGGAGTGAATGAAAAACTGTTTTTT.

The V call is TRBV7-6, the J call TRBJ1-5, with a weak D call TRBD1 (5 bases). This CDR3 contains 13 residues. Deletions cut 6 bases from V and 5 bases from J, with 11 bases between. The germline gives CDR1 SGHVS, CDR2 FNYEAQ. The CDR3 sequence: CASRRDRYQPQHF. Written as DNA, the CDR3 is TGTGCCAGCAGACGGGACCGCTATCAGCCCCAGCATTTT.

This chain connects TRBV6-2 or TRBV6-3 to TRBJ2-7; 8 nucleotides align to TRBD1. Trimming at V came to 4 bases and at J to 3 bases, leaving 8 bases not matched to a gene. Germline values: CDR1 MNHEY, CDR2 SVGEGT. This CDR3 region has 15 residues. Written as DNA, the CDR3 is TGTGCCAGCAGTTCCGACAGGGGAGGTCGCTACGAGCAGTACTTC. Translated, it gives CASSSDRGGRYEQYF.

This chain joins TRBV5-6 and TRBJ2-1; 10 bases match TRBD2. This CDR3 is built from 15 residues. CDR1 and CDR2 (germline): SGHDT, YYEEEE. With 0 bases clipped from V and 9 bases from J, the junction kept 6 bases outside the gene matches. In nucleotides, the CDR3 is TGTGCCAGCAGCTTGGTGGCTAGCGGGGGACCTGAGCAGTTCTTC. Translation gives CASSLVASGGPEQFF.

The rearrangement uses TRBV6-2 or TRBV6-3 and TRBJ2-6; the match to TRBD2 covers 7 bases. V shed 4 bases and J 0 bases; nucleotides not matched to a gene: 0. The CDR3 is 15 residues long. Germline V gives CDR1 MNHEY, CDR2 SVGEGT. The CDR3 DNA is TGTGCCAGCAGTTGGGGGGGCTCTGGGGCCAACGTCCTGACTTTC. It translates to CASSWGGSGANVLTF.